A selection of T cell receptor beta chains follows, all from one sample in a study of T cell responses to AZD1222 COVID-19 vaccine. Sequencing used immunoSEQ multiplex PCR; TCRdb keeps in-frame clones, though not all of them. The sample carries a few hundred thousand clones, approximately 93% recorded once. Sequenced material: peripheral blood, taken on day 0 of AZD1222 vaccination. These receptor sequences come from an adult in good health. Both conserved end residues are part of each CDR3. The D gene is left open where the match is weak. Not every row has a clone size; where given, it reads once, few, many or a size class.

>TRBJ2-5|once|-|TRBV7-2
TGTGCCAGCAGCCCCGTGGGGTTCCAAGAGACCCAGTACTTC
CASSPVGFQETQYF
>TRBJ2-7|-|-|TRBV6-6
TGTGCCAGCAGTTGGACGGGACAAACCTACGAGCAGTACTTC
CASSWTGQTYEQYF
>TRBJ2-1|-|-|TRBV9
TGTGCCAGCAGCCCGCAGGGTGACTCCTACAATGAGCAGTTCTTC
CASSPQGDSYNEQFF
>TRBJ2-7|-|-|TRBV4-1
TGCGCCAGCAGCCAAGATCGAAGCTTGTACAGGCTAGGGAATTACGAGCAGTACTTC
CASSQDRSLYRLGNYEQYF
>TRBJ1-3|-|-|TRBV13
TGTGCCAGCAGCACCGGGACACGAAACACCATATATTTT
CASSTGTRNTIYF
>TRBJ1-1|-|TRBD1|TRBV27
TGTGCCAGCAGTTTAACCGGGACAGGGAGGGAGAGCACTGAAGCTTTCTTT
CASSLTGTGRESTEAFF
>TRBJ1-4|-|-|TRBV19
TGTGCCAGTAGCAGGCCAGGGAATAATGAAAAACTGTTTTTT
CASSRPGNNEKLFF
>TRBJ2-7|once|-|TRBV29-1
TGCAGCGTTGAATTGGGGCCATCTACAATCGAGCAGTACTTC
CSVELGPSTIEQYF
>TRBJ2-7|-|-|TRBV9
TGTGCCAGCAGCGTCGGAGGGAGAGGCGAGCAGTACTTC
CASSVGGRGEQYF
>TRBJ2-7|-|-|TRBV20-1
TGCAGTGCTAGACGAGCGGACGAGCAGTACTTC
CSARRADEQYF
>TRBJ2-7|-|-|TRBV4-2
TGTGCCAGCAGCCGAGAGGTCGGTGCTTTCTCCTACGAGCAGTACTTC
CASSREVGAFSYEQYF
>TRBJ1-3|-|-|TRBV28
TGTGCCAGCAGAAGGGGACGGAACACCATATATTTT
CASRRGRNTIYF
>TRBJ2-2|-|TRBD2|TRBV27
TGTGCCAGCAGTTCGACTAGCGGTTCGAACACCGGGGAGCTGTTTTTT
CASSSTSGSNTGELFF
>TRBJ2-7|-|-|TRBV7-9
TGTGCCAGCAGCTTATACAGGGAGCGGGGCCCCTACGAGCAGTACTTC
CASSLYRERGPYEQYF
>TRBJ2-7|-|TRBD1|TRBV19
TGTGCCAGTAGTGTCAGCACCGGACAGGGCCCCTACGAGCAGTACTTC
CASSVSTGQGPYEQYF
>TRBJ2-5|-|-|TRBV2
TGTGCCAGCAGTGAAAAAGAGACCCAGTACTTC
CASSEKETQYF
>TRBJ2-3|-|-|TRBV3-1/TRBV3-2
TGTGCCAGCAGCCAAGATATCGGAATAGGTCGCCGGTCCACAGATACGCAGTATTTT
CASSQDIGIGRRSTDTQYF
>TRBJ2-1|-|-|TRBV11-2
TGTGCCAGCAGACGATACCGGGACGCCCGAGACAATGAGCAGTTCTTC
CASRRYRDARDNEQFF
>TRBJ2-6|-|-|TRBV9
TGTGCCAGCGGGTCTGGGGCCAACGTCCTGACTTTC
CASGSGANVLTF
>TRBJ2-1|-|-|TRBV7-6
TGTGCCAGCAGCTTAGAGGGGGGCCGAGACTACAATGAGCAGTTCTTC
CASSLEGGRDYNEQFF
>TRBJ2-7|-|-|TRBV7-2
TGTGCCAGCAGCTTTTTTTCCATGCCCTCCTACGAGCAGTACTTC
CASSFFSMPSYEQYF
>TRBJ1-6|-|-|TRBV19
TGTGCCAGTAAGGGGAGCTCCTATAATTCACCCCTCCACTTT
CASKGSSYNSPLHF
>TRBJ1-6|-|-|TRBV23-1
TGCGCCAGCAGTCAACGAAGGTTGCATTCACCCCTCCACTTT
CASSQRRLHSPLHF
>TRBJ1-4|-|-|TRBV28
TGTGCCAGCAGTTGGGGGATCTTTGAAAAACTGTTTTTT
CASSWGIFEKLFF
>TRBJ2-7|-|-|TRBV5-4
TGTGCCAGCAGCTCGAATACAGCCTACGAGCAGTACTTC
CASSSNTAYEQYF
>TRBJ2-7|-|TRBD1|TRBV19
TGTGCCAGTAGTACCGGGGACAGGGGTGCCTACGAGCAGTACTTC
CASSTGDRGAYEQYF
>TRBJ2-1|once|-|TRBV7-9
TGTGCCAGCAGCTTAGTTATTAAGAGGAGGAATGAGCAGTTCTTC
CASSLVIKRRNEQFF
>TRBJ1-5|-|-|TRBV28
TGTGCCAGCAGTCCCCGTGGGTGGGGAGGCCAGCCCCAGCATTTT
CASSPRGWGGQPQHF
>TRBJ1-2|-|TRBD1|TRBV28
TGTGCCGCGATGGGGCAGGACAGGATATATGGCTACACCTTC
CAAMGQDRIYGYTF
>TRBJ2-7|-|-|TRBV6-1
TGTGCCAGCAGTGAAACACGGGAGAGGGGAGAGCAGTACTTC
CASSETRERGEQYF
>TRBJ2-5|once|-|TRBV2
TGTGCCAGCAGTCAGAGACTGCAAGAGACCCAGTACTTC
CASSQRLQETQYF
>TRBJ1-6|-|-|TRBV6-1
TGTGCCAGCAGTGAGGGCCTGTCCTATAATTCACCCCTCCACTTT
CASSEGLSYNSPLHF
>TRBJ1-3|once|TRBD1|TRBV29-1
TGCAGCGTTCTAGGACAGGTTGGAAACACCATATATTTT
CSVLGQVGNTIYF
>TRBJ1-2|-|-|TRBV7-9
TGTGCCAGCAGCTTAGGGGTCCTCTATGGCTACACCTTC
CASSLGVLYGYTF
>TRBJ2-1|once|TRBD2|TRBV5-4
TGTGCCAGCAGCTTAACTAGCGGGCCCGACGGTGAGCAGTTCTTC
CASSLTSGPDGEQFF
>TRBJ1-1|-|-|TRBV11-2
TGTGCCAGCAGCTTTCGGGCCTTTAGCAGCACTGAAGCTTTCTTT
CASSFRAFSSTEAFF
>TRBJ1-2|-|-|TRBV27
TGTGCCAGCACCGGGGGGGGTGGGGGCTACACCTTC
CASTGGGGGYTF
>TRBJ1-4|-|-|TRBV4-3
TGCGCCAGCAGCCGCGGGACACTAACAACTAATGAAAAACTGTTTTTT
CASSRGTLTTNEKLFF
>TRBJ2-7|once|TRBD2|TRBV19
TGTGCCAGTAGTATGACTAGCGGGAAAAACGAGCAGTACTTC
CASSMTSGKNEQYF
>TRBJ2-1|-|-|TRBV18
TGTGCCAGCTCACGAAACTTCAATGAGCAGTTCTTC
CASSRNFNEQFF
>TRBJ1-5|-|TRBD1|TRBV27
TGTGCCAGCAGTTTAATTCAGGGACAGACGCCCGGGCCCCAGCATTTT
CASSLIQGQTPGPQHF
>TRBJ1-2|-|TRBD1|TRBV13
TGTGCCAGCAGCCAGGACAGGGGTAACTATGGCTACACCTTC
CASSQDRGNYGYTF
>TRBJ1-2|once|TRBD1|TRBV6-5
TGTGCCAGCAGTTACCCTCGGACAGGGGACTATGGCTACACCTTC
CASSYPRTGDYGYTF
>TRBJ1-2|-|-|TRBV12-3/TRBV12-4
TGTGCCAGCAGTAATTCAGGGGTCGGCTACACCTTC
CASSNSGVGYTF
>TRBJ1-1|-|TRBD1|TRBV7-9
TGTGCCAGCAGACGGACAGGGAACACTGAAGCTTTCTTT
CASRRTGNTEAFF
>TRBJ2-7|-|TRBD2|TRBV6-5
TGTGCCAGCAGCCATCAACCAGCGGGGCTCTACGAGCAGTACTTC
CASSHQPAGLYEQYF
>TRBJ2-2|-|-|TRBV2
TGTGCCAGCCACGGATTTGCGAACACCGGGGAGCTGTTTTTT
CASHGFANTGELFF
>TRBJ2-5|-|-|TRBV19
TGTGCCAGTAGTATATTGGGTGGTGATGAGACCCAGTACTTC
CASSILGGDETQYF
>TRBJ1-3|-|TRBD1|TRBV5-1
TGCGCCAGCAGCCTAGACAGGGCTGGAAACACCATATATTTT
CASSLDRAGNTIYF
>TRBJ1-2|-|TRBD1|TRBV7-9
TGTGCCAGCAGCTTAGCAAGGGGGCCTAGTTATGGCTACACCTTC
CASSLARGPSYGYTF
>TRBJ2-5|-|-|TRBV11-3
TGTGCCAGCAGCTTAGGGCGGGGCTGGTACCAAGAGACCCAGTACTTC
CASSLGRGWYQETQYF
>TRBJ2-3|-|TRBD2|TRBV9
TGTGCCAGCAGCGCTAGGCCTAGCGGCACTAGCACAGATACGCAGTATTTT
CASSARPSGTSTDTQYF
>TRBJ2-1|-|TRBD1|TRBV7-2
TGTGCCAGCAGCAGGGCCCCCGGGACAGGGAACAATGAGCAGTTCTTC
CASSRAPGTGNNEQFF
>TRBJ2-3|-|-|TRBV9
TGTGCCAGCAGCGTAGTTGGAAGTGCGGTAGATACGCAGTATTTT
CASSVVGSAVDTQYF